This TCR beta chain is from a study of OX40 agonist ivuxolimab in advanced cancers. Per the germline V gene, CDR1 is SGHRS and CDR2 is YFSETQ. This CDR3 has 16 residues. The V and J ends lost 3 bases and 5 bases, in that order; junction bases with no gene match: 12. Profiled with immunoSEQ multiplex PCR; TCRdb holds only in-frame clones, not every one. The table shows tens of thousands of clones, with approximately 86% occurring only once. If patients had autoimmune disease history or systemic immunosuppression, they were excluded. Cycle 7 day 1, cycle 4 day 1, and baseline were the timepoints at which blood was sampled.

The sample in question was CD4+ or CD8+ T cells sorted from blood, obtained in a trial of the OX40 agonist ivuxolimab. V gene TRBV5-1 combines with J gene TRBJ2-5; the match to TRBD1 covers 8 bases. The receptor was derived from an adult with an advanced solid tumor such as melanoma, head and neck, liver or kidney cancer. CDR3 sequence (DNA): TGCGCCAGCAGCTCGAGGCCGGGACAGGAGGGGGAGACCCAGTACTTC. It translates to CASSSRPGQEGETQYF.